The text below deals with one T cell receptor beta chain. Its antigen remains unknown. Trimming pared 0 bases from V and 7 bases from J, leaving 13 bases between. This CDR3 is built from 15 residues. Per germline, CDR1 SGHNT and CDR2 YYREEE (reference sequence). Only in-frame clones appear in the TCRdb table, and some are missing; sequencing was by immunoSEQ multiplex PCR. Among about 110,000 clones listed, approximately 90% were seen once. This sample is part of a study of T cell responses to AZD1222 COVID-19 vaccine. Overall study results and limits: Of spike-specific TCRs, nearly half reportedly target regions left unmutated in variants.

This rearrangement joins TRBV5-4 to TRBJ2-2; a possible D gene is TRBD1 (6 bases). This clonotype was sampled from an adult in good health. This sample comprised peripheral blood, obtained on day 0 of AZD1222 vaccination. The CDR3 region has the DNA TGTGCCAGCAGCTTGGCGTCCCTACAGGGCGGGGAGCTGTTTTTT. It is translated as CASSLASLQGGELFF.